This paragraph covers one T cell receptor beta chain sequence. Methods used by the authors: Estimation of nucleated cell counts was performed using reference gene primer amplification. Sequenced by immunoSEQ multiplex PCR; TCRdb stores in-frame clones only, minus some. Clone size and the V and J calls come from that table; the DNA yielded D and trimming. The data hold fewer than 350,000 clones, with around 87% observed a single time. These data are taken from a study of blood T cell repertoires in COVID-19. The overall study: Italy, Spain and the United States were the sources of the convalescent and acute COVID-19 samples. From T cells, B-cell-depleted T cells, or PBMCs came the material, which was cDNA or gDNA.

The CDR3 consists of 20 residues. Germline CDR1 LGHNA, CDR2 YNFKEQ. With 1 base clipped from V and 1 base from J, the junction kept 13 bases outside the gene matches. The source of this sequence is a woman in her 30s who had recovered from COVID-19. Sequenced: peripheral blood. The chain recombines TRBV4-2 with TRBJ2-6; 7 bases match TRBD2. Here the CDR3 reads CASSQVGGTAMTSGANVLTF. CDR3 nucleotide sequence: TGTGCCAGCAGCCAAGTGGGGGGGACTGCAATGACTTCTGGGGCCAACGTCCTGACTTTC.